What follows describes a single T cell receptor beta chain. The antigen is undetermined. The repertoire was sequenced with immunoSEQ multiplex PCR; TCRdb's copy has only in-frame clones and lacks some. The sample comprises a few thousand clones, approximately 85% of which are singletons, and approximately 7% rests with the top ten. Trimming shortened V by 0 bases and J by 4 bases, and 9 bases separated the two germline ends. CDR1 and CDR2 from the germline V gene are ENHRY and SYGVKD. The CDR3 spans 14 residues. The source of the sample is a study of T cells after posttransplantation cyclophosphamide. Whole-study results and caveats: Donor-recipient repertoire similarity was low at 1-2 months, rising over year one.

Treatment was busulfan-fludarabine conditioning, a marrow graft, and cyclophosphamide on days +3 and +4. This clonotype was obtained from a female patient between 50 and 59 years old who received an allogeneic stem cell transplant from an unrelated donor, was CMV-positive, and had acute and chronic GVHD. Some T cells may have originated in the graft donor. This chain joins TRBV10-3 and TRBJ1-1; D perhaps matches TRBD1 (6 bases). Sequencing was performed on PBMCs, taken after allogeneic stem cell transplant with posttransplant cyclophosphamide. CDR3 amino acids: CAISESGASTEAFF. DNA for the CDR3: TGTGCCATCAGTGAGTCGGGGGCCTCCACTGAAGCTTTCTTT.